These T cell receptor beta chains were read from a single sample in a study of PD-L1 blockade in urothelial cancer. Profiled with immunoSEQ multiplex PCR; TCRdb holds only in-frame clones, not every one. The profile shows approximately 47,000 clones, 82% of them singletons. The starting material was PBMCs, obtained around atezolizumab (anti-PD-L1) treatment. Receptors were obtained from a man aged 50 or older with urothelial cancer. Both conserved end residues are trimmed from each CDR3. A D gene is named only where the DNA matches it firmly.

>10|TRBJ2-7|TRBV5-4|TRBD1
ASSLQGGEQY
>12|TRBJ1-3|TRBV9|NA
ASSVGRVGNTIY
>9|TRBJ1-2|TRBV29-1|NA
SAGRGDGYT
>17|TRBJ1-1|TRBV13|NA
ASSTLREGKTDRNTEAF
>16|TRBJ1-1|TRBV5-1|NA
ASSLAVGGRGMNTEAF
>12|TRBJ1-4|TRBV5-1|NA
ASSRTVTNEKLF
>12|TRBJ2-3|TRBV5-4|TRBD2
ASSPGLAGGPQY
>12|TRBJ2-3|TRBV10-3|NA
AIKAGELTDTQY
>13|TRBJ2-3|TRBV11-2|TRBD1
ASSARTGREDTQY
>12|TRBJ2-5|TRBV21-1|NA
ASSKDGNQETQY
>12|TRBJ2-4|TRBV9|NA
ASSSRGKGDIQY
>14|TRBJ2-3|TRBV5-1|NA
ASSLTGLPGTDTQY
>12|TRBJ1-6|TRBV27|NA
ASSFYRDNSPLH
>13|TRBJ1-2|TRBV18|TRBD1
ASSAAGGAAYGYT
>14|TRBJ2-2|TRBV6-4|TRBD1
ASGNTGTGRTGELF
>12|TRBJ2-7|TRBV30|TRBD1
AWSEGTGSREQY
>12|TRBJ2-2|TRBV19|NA
ASSARDFTGELF
>12|TRBJ2-7|TRBV23-1|TRBD1
ASSRGTALDEQY
>13|TRBJ1-4|TRBV6-1|NA
ASSEAGGVREKLF
>11|TRBJ1-1|TRBV30|NA
AWTREPGTEAF
>12|TRBJ2-2|TRBV14|NA
ASRRGANTGELF
>13|TRBJ1-1|TRBV5-1|TRBD1
ASSLLTGGDTEAF
>13|TRBJ2-2|TRBV5-1|TRBD1
ASSLRQGNTGELF
>12|TRBJ1-1|TRBV6-6|NA
ASRGGQLNTEAF
>14|TRBJ1-1|TRBV6-1|TRBD1
ASSERDRGRGTEAF
>14|TRBJ2-3|TRBV28|NA
ASSLSEAASTDTQY
>15|TRBJ2-3|TRBV7-8|NA
ASSSHRGLPPTDTQY
>12|TRBJ1-2|TRBV6-5|NA
ASSPAGGYYGYT
>13|TRBJ1-1|TRBV5-1|NA
ASSLSLGAEAEAF
>10|TRBJ1-3|TRBV30|NA
AWKGSGNTIY
>14|TRBJ2-1|TRBV7-6|TRBD2
ASSFTWTSGSDEQF
>12|TRBJ2-5|TRBV19|TRBD1
ASRDRGSQETQY
>14|TRBJ1-3|TRBV9|TRBD1
ASSSPGQHSGNTIY
>13|TRBJ2-1|TRBV5-5|TRBD1
ASSLGQGVYNEQF
>16|TRBJ2-1|TRBV7-9|TRBD2
ASSHWTSGRSYYNEQF
>9|TRBJ1-4|TRBV28|NA
ASSLGRGMF
>13|TRBJ1-2|TRBV15|NA
ATSSPNREGYGYT
>17|TRBJ2-1|TRBV30|TRBD2
AWKGVFDGTSARHNEQF
>16|TRBJ2-2|TRBV4-2|TRBD2
ASSQDINLAGITGELF
>13|TRBJ2-1|TRBV2|TRBD1
ASTLQGAEYNEQF
>11|TRBJ1-2|TRBV18|NA
ASSPDKGYGYT
>14|TRBJ2-3|TRBV19|TRBD2
ASSRSGGGRPDTQY
>10|TRBJ2-7|TRBV6-5|NA
ATSGGTSEQY
>14|TRBJ1-4|TRBV19|NA
ASNGLPGRGDEKLF
>14|TRBJ2-1|TRBV2|TRBD2
ASSEVAGGVYNEQF
>12|TRBJ1-1|TRBV11-3|NA
ASSGGIPGSEAF
>12|TRBJ1-5|TRBV27|NA
ASSSYRDRQPQH
>14|TRBJ1-5|TRBV28|NA
ASSREDSFSNQPQH
>12|TRBJ2-7|TRBV19|NA
ASSTRTSSYEQY
>12|TRBJ1-4|TRBV9|NA
ASSPGQLNEKLF
>11|TRBJ1-5|TRBV10-2|NA
ASSESPGGVQH
>12|TRBJ2-1|TRBV5-1|TRBD1
ASSLQGFNNEQF
>11|TRBJ2-2|TRBV5-1|TRBD2
ASSWGGTGELF
>12|TRBJ1-5|TRBV27|NA
ASSFQASNQPQH